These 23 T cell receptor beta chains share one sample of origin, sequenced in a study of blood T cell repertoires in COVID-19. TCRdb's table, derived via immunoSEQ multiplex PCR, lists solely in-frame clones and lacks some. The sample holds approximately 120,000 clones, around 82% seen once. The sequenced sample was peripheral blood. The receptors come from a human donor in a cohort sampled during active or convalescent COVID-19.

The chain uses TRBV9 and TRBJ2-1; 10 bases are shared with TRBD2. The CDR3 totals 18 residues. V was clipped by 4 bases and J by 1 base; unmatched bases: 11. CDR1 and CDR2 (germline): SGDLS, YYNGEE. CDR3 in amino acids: CASSPRLAGLISYNEQFF. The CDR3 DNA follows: TGTGCCAGCAGCCCACGACTAGCGGGTCTAATTTCCTACAATGAGCAGTTCTTC.

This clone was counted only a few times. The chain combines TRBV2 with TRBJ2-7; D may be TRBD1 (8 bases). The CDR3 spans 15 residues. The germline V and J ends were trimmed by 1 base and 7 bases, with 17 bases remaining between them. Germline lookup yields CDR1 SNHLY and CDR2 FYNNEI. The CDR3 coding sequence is TGTGCCAGCAGTGAAGTCGGGACAGGCGGGGGAGAGCAGTACTTC. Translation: CASSEVGTGGGEQYF.

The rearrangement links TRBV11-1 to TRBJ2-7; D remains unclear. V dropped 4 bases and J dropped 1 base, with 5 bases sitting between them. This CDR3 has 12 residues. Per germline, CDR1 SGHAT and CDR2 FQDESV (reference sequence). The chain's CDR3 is CASSSLSYEQYF. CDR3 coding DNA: TGTGCCAGCAGCTCCCTTTCCTACGAGCAGTACTTC.

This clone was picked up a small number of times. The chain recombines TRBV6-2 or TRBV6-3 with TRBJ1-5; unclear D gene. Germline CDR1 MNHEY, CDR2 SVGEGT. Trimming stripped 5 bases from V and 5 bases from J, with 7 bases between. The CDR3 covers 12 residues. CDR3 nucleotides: TGTGCCAGCAGTCGGTTGGATCAGCCCCAGCATTTT. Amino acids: CASSRLDQPQHF.

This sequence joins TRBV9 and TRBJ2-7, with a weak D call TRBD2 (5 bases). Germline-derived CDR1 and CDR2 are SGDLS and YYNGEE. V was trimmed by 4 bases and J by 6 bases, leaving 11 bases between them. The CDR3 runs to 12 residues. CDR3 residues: CASSLTLAEQYF. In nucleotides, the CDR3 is TGTGCCAGCAGCCTAACTCTAGCCGAGCAGTACTTC.

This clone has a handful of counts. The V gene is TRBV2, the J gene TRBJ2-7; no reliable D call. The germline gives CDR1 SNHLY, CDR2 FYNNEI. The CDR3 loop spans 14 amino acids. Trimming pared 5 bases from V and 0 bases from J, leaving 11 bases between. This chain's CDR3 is CASSYRWSSYEQYF. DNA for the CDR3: TGTGCCAGCAGTTACCGGTGGAGCTCCTACGAGCAGTACTTC.

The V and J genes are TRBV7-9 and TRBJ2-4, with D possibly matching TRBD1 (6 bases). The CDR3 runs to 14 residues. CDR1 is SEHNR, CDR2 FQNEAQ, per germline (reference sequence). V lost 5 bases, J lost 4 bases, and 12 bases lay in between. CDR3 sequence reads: CASSPRTEKNIQYF. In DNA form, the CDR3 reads TGTGCCAGCAGCCCGCGGACAGAGAAAAACATTCAGTACTTC.

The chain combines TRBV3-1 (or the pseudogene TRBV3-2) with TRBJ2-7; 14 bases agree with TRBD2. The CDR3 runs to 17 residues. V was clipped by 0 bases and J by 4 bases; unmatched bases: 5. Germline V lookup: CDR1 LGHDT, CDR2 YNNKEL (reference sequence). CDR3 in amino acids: CASSQEGTSGSRYEQYF. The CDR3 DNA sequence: TGTGCCAGCAGCCAAGAGGGGACTAGCGGGAGTAGGTACGAGCAGTACTTC.

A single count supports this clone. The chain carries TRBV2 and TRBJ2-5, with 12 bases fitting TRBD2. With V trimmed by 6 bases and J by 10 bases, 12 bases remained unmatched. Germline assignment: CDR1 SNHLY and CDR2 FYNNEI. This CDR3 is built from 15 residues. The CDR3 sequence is CASRNPGTSGFDQYF. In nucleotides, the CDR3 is TGTGCCAGCAGAAACCCCGGGACTAGCGGGTTTGACCAGTACTTC.

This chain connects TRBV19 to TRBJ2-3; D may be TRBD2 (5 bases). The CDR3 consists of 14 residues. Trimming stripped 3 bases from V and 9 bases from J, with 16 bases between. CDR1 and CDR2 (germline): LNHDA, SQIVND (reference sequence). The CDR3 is CASSISSLQWTQYF. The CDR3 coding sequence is TGTGCCAGTAGTATTTCTAGCCTCCAGTGGACGCAGTATTTT.

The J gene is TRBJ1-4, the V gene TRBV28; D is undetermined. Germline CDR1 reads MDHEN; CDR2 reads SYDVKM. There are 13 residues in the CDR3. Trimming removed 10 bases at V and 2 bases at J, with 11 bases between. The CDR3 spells CATISGTNEKLFF. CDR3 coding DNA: TGTGCCACCATCTCGGGGACTAATGAAAAACTGTTTTTT.

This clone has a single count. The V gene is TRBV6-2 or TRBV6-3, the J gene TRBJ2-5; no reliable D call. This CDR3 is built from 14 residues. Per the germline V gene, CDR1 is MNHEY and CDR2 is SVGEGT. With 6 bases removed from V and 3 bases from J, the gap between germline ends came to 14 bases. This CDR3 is CASSPFSRKETQYF. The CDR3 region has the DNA TGTGCCAGCAGCCCATTCTCCCGTAAAGAGACCCAGTACTTC.

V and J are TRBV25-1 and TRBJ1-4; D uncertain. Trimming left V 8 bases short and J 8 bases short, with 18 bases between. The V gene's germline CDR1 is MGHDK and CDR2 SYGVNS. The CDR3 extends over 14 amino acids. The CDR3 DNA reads TGTGCCAGCTCGGGAGGTGGGTCAGCGGAAAAACTGTTTTTT. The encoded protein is CASSGGGSAEKLFF.

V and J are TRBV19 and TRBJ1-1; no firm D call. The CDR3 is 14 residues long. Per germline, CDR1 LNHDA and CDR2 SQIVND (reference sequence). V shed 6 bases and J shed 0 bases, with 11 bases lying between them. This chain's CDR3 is CASRLGGLNTEAFF. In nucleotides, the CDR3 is TGTGCCAGTAGGTTAGGCGGGCTGAACACTGAAGCTTTCTTT.

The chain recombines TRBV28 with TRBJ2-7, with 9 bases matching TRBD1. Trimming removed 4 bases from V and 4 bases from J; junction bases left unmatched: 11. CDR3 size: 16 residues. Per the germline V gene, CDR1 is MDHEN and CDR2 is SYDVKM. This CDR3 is CASSSPPGTGSYEQYF. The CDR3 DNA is TGTGCCAGCAGTTCCCCCCCCGGGACAGGGAGTTACGAGCAGTACTTC.

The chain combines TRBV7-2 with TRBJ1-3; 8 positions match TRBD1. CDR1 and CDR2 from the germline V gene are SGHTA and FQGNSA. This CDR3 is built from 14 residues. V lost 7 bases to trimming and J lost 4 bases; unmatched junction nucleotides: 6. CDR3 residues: CASTLRTGGNTIYF. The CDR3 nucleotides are TGTGCCAGCACCTTGAGGACAGGGGGAAACACCATATATTTT.

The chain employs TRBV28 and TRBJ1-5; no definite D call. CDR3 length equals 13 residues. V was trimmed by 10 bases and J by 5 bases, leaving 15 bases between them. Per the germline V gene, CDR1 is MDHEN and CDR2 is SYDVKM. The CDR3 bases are TGTGCCACCGCCGGAGTGGTTGATCAGCCCCAGCATTTT. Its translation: CATAGVVDQPQHF.

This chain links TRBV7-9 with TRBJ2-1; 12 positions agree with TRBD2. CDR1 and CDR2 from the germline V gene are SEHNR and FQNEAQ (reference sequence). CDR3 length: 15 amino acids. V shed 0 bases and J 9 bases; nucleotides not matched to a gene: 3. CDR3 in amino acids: CASSLALAGGPEQFF. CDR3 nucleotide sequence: TGTGCCAGCAGCTTAGCACTAGCGGGAGGTCCTGAGCAGTTCTTC.

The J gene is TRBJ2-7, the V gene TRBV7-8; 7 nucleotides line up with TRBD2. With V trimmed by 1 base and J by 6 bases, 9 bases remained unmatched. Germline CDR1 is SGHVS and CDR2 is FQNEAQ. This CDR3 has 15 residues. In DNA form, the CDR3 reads TGTGCCAGCAGCTTAGTAGCGGGCCGTCACGGCGAGCAGTACTTC. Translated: CASSLVAGRHGEQYF.

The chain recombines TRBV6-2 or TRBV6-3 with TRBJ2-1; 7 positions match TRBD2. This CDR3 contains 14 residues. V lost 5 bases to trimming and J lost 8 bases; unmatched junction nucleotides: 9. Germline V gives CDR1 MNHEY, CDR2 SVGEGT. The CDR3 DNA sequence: TGTGCCAGCAGTCGGGCTAGCGGTCGGGATGAGCAGTTCTTC. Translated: CASSRASGRDEQFF.

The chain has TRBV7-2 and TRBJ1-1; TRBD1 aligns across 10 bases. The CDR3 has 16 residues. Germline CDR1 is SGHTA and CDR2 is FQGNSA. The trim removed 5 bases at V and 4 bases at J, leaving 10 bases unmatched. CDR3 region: CASSTPGGTGVTEAFF. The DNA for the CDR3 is TGTGCCAGCAGCACCCCGGGGGGGACAGGGGTCACTGAAGCTTTCTTT.

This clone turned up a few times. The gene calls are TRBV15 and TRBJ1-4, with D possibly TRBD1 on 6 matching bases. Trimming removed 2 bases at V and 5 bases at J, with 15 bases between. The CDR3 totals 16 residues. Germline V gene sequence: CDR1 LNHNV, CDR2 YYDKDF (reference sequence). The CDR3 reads CATSRLRPQGNEKLFF. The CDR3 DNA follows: TGTGCCACCAGCAGACTCCGGCCGCAGGGGAATGAAAAACTGTTTTTT.

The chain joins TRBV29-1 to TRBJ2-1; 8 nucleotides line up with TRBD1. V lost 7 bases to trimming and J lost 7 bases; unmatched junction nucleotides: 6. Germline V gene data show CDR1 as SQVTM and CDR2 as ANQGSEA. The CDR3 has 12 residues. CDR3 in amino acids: CSGDRGRNEQFF. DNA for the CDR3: TGCAGCGGTGACAGGGGTAGAAATGAGCAGTTCTTC.